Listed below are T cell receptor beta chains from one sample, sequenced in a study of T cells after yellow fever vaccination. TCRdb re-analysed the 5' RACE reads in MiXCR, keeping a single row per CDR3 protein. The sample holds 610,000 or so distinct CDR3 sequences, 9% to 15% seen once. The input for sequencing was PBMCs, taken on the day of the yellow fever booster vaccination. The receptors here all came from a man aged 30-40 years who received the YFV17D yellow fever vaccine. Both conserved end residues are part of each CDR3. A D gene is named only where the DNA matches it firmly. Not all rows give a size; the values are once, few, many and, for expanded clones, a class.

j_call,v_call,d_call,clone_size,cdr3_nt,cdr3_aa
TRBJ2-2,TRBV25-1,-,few,TGTGCCAGCAGTGAAGGCAGGGAGAGCCCCGGGGAGCTGTTTTTT,CASSEGRESPGELFF
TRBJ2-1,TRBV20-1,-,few,TGCAGTGAGGCTAGCTCCTACAATGAGCAGTTCTTC,CSEASSYNEQFF
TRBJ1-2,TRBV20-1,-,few,TGCAGTGCGGGCAGCTATGGCTACACCTTC,CSAGSYGYTF
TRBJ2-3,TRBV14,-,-,TGTGCCAGCAGCGACCTCAGGGGGGCCTTCACAGATACGCAGTATTTT,CASSDLRGAFTDTQYF
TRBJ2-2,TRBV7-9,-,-,TGTGCCATCATAAGGGGTACCGGGGAGCTGTTTTTT,CAIIRGTGELFF
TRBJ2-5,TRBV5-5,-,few,TGTGCCAGCAGCTTGGTCAACCAGGAGGAGACCCAGTACTTC,CASSLVNQEETQYF
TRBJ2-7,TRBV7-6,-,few,TGTGCCAGCAGCTTAGGAGTGGCCGGTTACGAGCAGTACTTC,CASSLGVAGYEQYF
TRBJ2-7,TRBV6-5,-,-,TGTGCCAGCGCTATCTCGGCACTTTCCTACGAGCAGTACTTC,CASAISALSYEQYF
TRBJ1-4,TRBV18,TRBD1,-,TGTGCCAGCTCACCCGTGACAGGGGAAGAAAAACTGTTTTTT,CASSPVTGEEKLFF
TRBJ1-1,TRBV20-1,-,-,TGCAGTGCAGATGGACGGATGAACACTGAAGCTTTCTTT,CSADGRMNTEAFF
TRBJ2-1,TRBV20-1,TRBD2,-,TGCAGTGCTGGACCACTTAGCGGGACTCCGTTCTTC,CSAGPLSGTPFF
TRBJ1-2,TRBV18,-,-,TGTGCCAGCTCACCACCAATTACCTCTGCCTATGGCTACACCTTC,CASSPPITSAYGYTF
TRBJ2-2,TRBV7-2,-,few,TGTGCCAGCAGCTTAGTAACAGTTTACGGGGAGCTGTTTTTT,CASSLVTVYGELFF
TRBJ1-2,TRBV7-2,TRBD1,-,TGTGCCAGCAGCTTAGACAGGGGTGGCTACACCTTC,CASSLDRGGYTF
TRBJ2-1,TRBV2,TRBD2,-,TGTGCCAGCAGTGAAGAACTAGCGACAATTGAGCAGTTCTTC,CASSEELATIEQFF
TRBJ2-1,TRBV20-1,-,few,TGCAGTGCTAGAGTTGGCGGGAACTCCTACAATGAGCAGTTCTTC,CSARVGGNSYNEQFF
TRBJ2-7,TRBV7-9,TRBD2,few,TGTGCCAGCAGCCCTCTAACGGGACTAGGGGCCGAGCAGTACTTC,CASSPLTGLGAEQYF
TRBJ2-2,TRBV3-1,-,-,TGTGCCAGCAGGAGGACAAGGTACACCGGGGAGCTGTTTTTT,CASRRTRYTGELFF
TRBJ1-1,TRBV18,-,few,TGTGCCAGCGGGAGAGACAACGTGTACACTGAAGCTTTCTTT,CASGRDNVYTEAFF
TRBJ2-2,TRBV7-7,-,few,TGTGCCACCTTAGCTTGGTCCTCGCGGAACACCGGGGAGCTGTTTTTT,CATLAWSSRNTGELFF
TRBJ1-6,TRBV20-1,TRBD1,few,TGCAGTGCTAGATCCCCGGGACAGAGCTCCTATAATTCACCCCTCCACTTT,CSARSPGQSSYNSPLHF
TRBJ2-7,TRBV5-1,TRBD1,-,TGCGCCAGCAGCTCACCGGGACAGGGGGAATGGAGCTACGAGCAGTACTTC,CASSSPGQGEWSYEQYF
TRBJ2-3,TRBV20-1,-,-,TGCAGTGCTAGTAAGGATCCCGCCACAGATACGCAGTATTTT,CSASKDPATDTQYF
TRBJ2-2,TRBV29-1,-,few,TGCAGCGTTGAAGACAGTGCCGGGGAGCTGTTTTTT,CSVEDSAGELFF
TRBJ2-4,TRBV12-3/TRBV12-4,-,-,TGTGCCAGCAGACCGCCCCTTCTGGACATTCAGTACTTC,CASRPPLLDIQYF
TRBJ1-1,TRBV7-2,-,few,TGTGCCAGCAGCCGGACATTAAAGGACACTGAAGCTTTCTTT,CASSRTLKDTEAFF
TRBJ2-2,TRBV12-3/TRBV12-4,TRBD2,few,TGTGCCAGCAGCTTGGGAGGGCCCTCCACCGGGGAGCTGTTTTTT,CASSLGGPSTGELFF
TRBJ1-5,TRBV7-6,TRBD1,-,TGTGCCAGCAGCTTAATGCAGGGGGGTGGTCAGCCCCAGCATTTT,CASSLMQGGGQPQHF
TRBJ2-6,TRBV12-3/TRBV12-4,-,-,TGTGCCAGCAGGCCCGCGGGGACTGGGGCCAACGTCCTGACTTTC,CASRPAGTGANVLTF
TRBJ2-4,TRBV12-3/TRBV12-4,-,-,TGTGCCAGCAGACTGAAGCGGGTAAACTCAGCCAAAAACATTCAGTACTTC,CASRLKRVNSAKNIQYF
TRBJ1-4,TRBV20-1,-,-,TGCAGTGCTAGGGGATGGCAGGGCACGGAAAAACTGTTTTTT,CSARGWQGTEKLFF
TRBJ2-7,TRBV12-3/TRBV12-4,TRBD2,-,TGTGCCAGCAGTTCAGTCCAGCTAGCGGGGGCCTACGAGCAGTACTTC,CASSSVQLAGAYEQYF
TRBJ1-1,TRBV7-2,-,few,TGTGCCAGCAGACTTATGAGATCGAACACTGAAGCTTTCTTT,CASRLMRSNTEAFF
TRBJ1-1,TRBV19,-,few,TGTGCCAGTAGTATCCCAGCAGGTGGCACTGAAGCTTTCTTT,CASSIPAGGTEAFF
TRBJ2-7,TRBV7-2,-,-,TGTGCCAGCACCACATCCCCCAACCACCGGCTCGAGCAGTACTTC,CASTTSPNHRLEQYF
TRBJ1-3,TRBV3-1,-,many,TGTGCCAGCGGTGGAAACACCATATATTTT,CASGGNTIYF
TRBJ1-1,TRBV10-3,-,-,TGTGCCATCAGTGCCCAAGGGACGGCGAACACTGAAGCTTTCTTT,CAISAQGTANTEAFF
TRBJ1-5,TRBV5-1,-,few,TGCGCCAGCAGCTCACCGCAGGGCCCAAGCAATCAGCCCCAGCATTTT,CASSSPQGPSNQPQHF
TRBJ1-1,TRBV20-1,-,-,TGCAGTGCTAGAAGGGGACTGAACACTGAATCTTTCTTT,CSARRGLNTESFF
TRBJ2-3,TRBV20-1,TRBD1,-,TGCAGTGCTGGGGACAGATACACAGATACGCAGTATTTT,CSAGDRYTDTQYF
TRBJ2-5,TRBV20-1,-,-,TGCAGTGCTAGAGAATGGCAGGGCGGTGAGACCCAGTACTTC,CSAREWQGGETQYF
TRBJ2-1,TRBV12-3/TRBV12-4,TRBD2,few,TGTGCCAGCAGTGCTAGCGGGAGTTGGGATGAGCAGTTCTTC,CASSASGSWDEQFF
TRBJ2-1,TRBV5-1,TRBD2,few,TGCGCCAGCAGCTCCCCTCAAGCGGGAGGAAGCTCCTACAATGAGCAGTTCTTC,CASSSPQAGGSSYNEQFF
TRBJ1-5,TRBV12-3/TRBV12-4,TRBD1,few,TGTGCCAGCAGCCCCGGGACAGGCCATCAGCCCCAGCATTTT,CASSPGTGHQPQHF
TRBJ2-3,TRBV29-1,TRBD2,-,TGCAGCGTTGATGGCGGGAGGACTAATACAGATACGCAGTATTTT,CSVDGGRTNTDTQYF
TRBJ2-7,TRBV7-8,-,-,TGTGCCAGCAGCTGGGAAGTAAATGGAGCGAGAACCACCTACGAGCAGTACTTC,CASSWEVNGARTTYEQYF
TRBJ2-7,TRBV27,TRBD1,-,TGTGCCACAAACAAGGGGGCGGGCGAGCAGTACTTC,CATNKGAGEQYF
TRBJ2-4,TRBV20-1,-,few,TGCAGTGCTAGGGACTTCCTTGGAGCCAAAAACATTCAGTACTTC,CSARDFLGAKNIQYF